The 23 T cell receptor beta chains listed next were all sequenced from one sample in a study of cytomegalovirus exposure and HLA in healthy donors. PCR involved 60 Vbeta and 13 Jbeta primers. TCRdb's copy holds only in-frame clones and misses some; the assay was immunoSEQ multiplex PCR. The profile shows about 150,000 clones, roughly 70% of them singletons. Input material: PBMCs. The receptors come from a man younger than 45 in good health and CMV-seropositive.

The V call is TRBV10-2, the J call TRBJ2-1; 9 nucleotides match TRBD2. J lost 3 bases, V lost 6 bases, and 3 bases had no gene match. Germline lookup yields CDR1 WSHSY and CDR2 SAAADI. The CDR3 spans 14 residues. CDR3: CASRRTSDYNEQFF. The DNA of the CDR3 is TGCGCCAGCAGACGGACTAGCGACTACAATGAGCAGTTCTTC.

This clone was detected a few times. The rearrangement links TRBV4-1 to TRBJ2-7; 8 positions agree with TRBD1. The CDR3 contains 16 residues. Germline V gene lookup returns CDR1 MGHRA and CDR2 YSYEKL. The trim removed 2 bases at V and 7 bases at J, leaving 13 bases unmatched. CDR3 bases: TGCGCCAGCAGCCAATTCCAGACAGGGGAGACGGGAGAGCAGTACTTC. Translation: CASSQFQTGETGEQYF.

The rearrangement links TRBV5-1 to TRBJ1-4; D perhaps matches TRBD1 (6 bases). The ends were cut back, 0 bases at V and 5 bases at J, with 14 bases in the middle. The CDR3 extends over 16 amino acids. Looked up from germline, CDR1 is SGHRS and CDR2 is YFSETQ. CDR3 loop: CASSLGTATMNEKLFF. The CDR3 region has the DNA TGCGCCAGCAGCTTGGGGACAGCCACAATGAATGAAAAACTGTTTTTT.

The rearrangement uses TRBV5-1 and TRBJ1-1, with 8 bases fitting TRBD1. The CDR3 consists of 13 residues. Germline assignment: CDR1 SGHRS and CDR2 YFSETQ. After removal of 2 bases from V and 7 bases from J, the junction contained 4 bases not matched to a gene. The CDR3 DNA reads TGCGCCAGCAGCTTTGGACAGGGCGGTGAAGCTTTCTTT. Its protein is CASSFGQGGEAFF.

This clone was recorded a few times. The V and J genes are TRBV19 and TRBJ2-7, with 11 bases lining up with TRBD2. Trimming took 7 bases from V and 4 from J; bases not matched to a gene: 12. Germline CDR1 reads LNHDA; CDR2 reads SQIVND (reference sequence). CDR3 length equals 16 residues. CDR3 loop: CASTPRITSGSYEQYF. CDR3 nucleotides: TGTGCCAGTACCCCCAGGATAACTAGCGGGAGTTACGAGCAGTACTTC.

The V call is TRBV2, the J call TRBJ2-2; D might be TRBD2 (5 bases). This CDR3 contains 16 residues. CDR1 and CDR2 from the germline V gene are SNHLY and FYNNEI. V was cut by 4 bases and J by 0 bases, with 12 bases left in between. The CDR3: CASSVERPANTGELFF. As DNA, the CDR3 is TGTGCCAGCAGTGTGGAGCGGCCCGCGAACACCGGGGAGCTGTTTTTT.

The J gene is TRBJ1-2, the V gene TRBV28; D perhaps matches TRBD1 (6 bases). This CDR3 has 11 amino acids. The V end was cut by 9 bases, the J end by 8 bases, with 13 bases between. CDR1 is MDHEN and CDR2 is SYDVKM in the germline V gene. CDR3 sequence: CASAGVRGYTF. The CDR3 DNA is TGTGCCAGTGCAGGGGTTCGCGGCTACACCTTC.

The gene calls are TRBV5-1 and TRBJ2-5, with 9 bases matching TRBD1. Germline lookup yields CDR1 SGHRS and CDR2 YFSETQ. The length of the CDR3 is 16 residues. The trim removed 4 bases at V and 5 bases at J, leaving 12 bases unmatched. The CDR3 DNA reads as TGCGCCAGCAGCCCCGGGACAGGGCGTCTATCGGAGACCCAGTACTTC. Its protein is CASSPGTGRLSETQYF.

The chain links TRBV10-3 to TRBJ2-7, with 9 bases aligning to TRBD2. Germline assignment: CDR1 ENHRY and CDR2 SYGVKD. J lost 4 bases, V lost 3 bases, and 13 bases had no gene match. The CDR3 spans 17 residues. The CDR3 DNA is TGTGCCATCAGTGACATTAGCGGGAGCAAGTCCTCGTACGAGCAGTACTTC. Translated: CAISDISGSKSSYEQYF.

J is TRBJ2-5 and V is TRBV7-9; TRBD2 agrees at 7 bases. In germline, CDR1 is SEHNR, CDR2 FQNEAQ (reference sequence). The CDR3 extends over 16 amino acids. The junction had 9 bases not matched to a gene; V was cut back by 3 bases and J by 2 bases. The CDR3 is CASSFGYRDYQETQYF. The CDR3 coding sequence is TGTGCCAGCAGCTTCGGGTATAGGGACTATCAAGAGACCCAGTACTTC.

The V call is TRBV7-9, the J call TRBJ1-1; 8 positions match TRBD1. V was pared by 5 bases and J by 3 bases, with 2 bases of the junction left unmatched. Germline V CDR1 and CDR2: SEHNR, FQNEAQ (reference sequence). This CDR3 has 13 residues. CDR3 sequence (DNA): TGTGCCAGCAGCCCGACAGGGGACACTGAAGCTTTCTTT. The encoded protein is CASSPTGDTEAFF.

In this sample, this clone turned up a few times. The J gene is TRBJ2-5, the V gene TRBV5-1, with 8 bases matching TRBD1. J gave up 5 bases and V 3 bases, and 6 bases lay outside the gene matches. There are 14 residues in the CDR3. CDR1 and CDR2 (germline): SGHRS, YFSETQ. The CDR3: CASSSGQGGETQYF. CDR3 DNA sequence: TGCGCCAGCAGCTCCGGACAGGGCGGGGAGACCCAGTACTTC.

The V gene is TRBV11-2, the J gene TRBJ2-7; 13 bases align to TRBD2. Germline V gene data show CDR1 as SGHAT and CDR2 as FQNNGV. The CDR3 spans 18 residues. With V trimmed by 5 bases and J by 3 bases, 13 bases remained unmatched. The CDR3 nucleotides read TGTGCCAGCAGCCAACGGAGGACTAGCGGGAGAGTACGCTACGAGCAGTACTTC. It is translated as CASSQRRTSGRVRYEQYF.

A few counts support this clone. The chain uses TRBV7-9 and TRBJ2-1; tentative D call: TRBD1 (6 bases). With 5 bases removed from V and 14 bases from J, the gap between germline ends came to 31 bases. Per germline, CDR1 SEHNR and CDR2 FQNEAQ (reference sequence). This CDR3 has 17 amino acids. CDR3 sequence: CASSPTVRTETTLYEFF. In DNA, the CDR3 is TGTGCCAGCAGCCCGACGGTCAGGACAGAAACAACTCTCTATGAGTTCTTC.

The chain joins TRBV18 to TRBJ2-7; 8 bases align to TRBD2. The CDR3 spans 15 residues. The germline gives CDR1 KGHSH, CDR2 LQKENI. The J segment lost 1 base and the V segment lost 1 base, leaving 3 bases of the junction unmatched. The CDR3 is CASSPQRELSYEQYF. DNA of the CDR3: TGTGCCAGCTCACCACAGCGGGAGTTGTCCTACGAGCAGTACTTC.

This clone was seen only once. The chain recombines TRBV7-6 with TRBJ2-1, with a tentative D call TRBD1 (6 bases). Germline V gives CDR1 SGHVS, CDR2 FNYEAQ. CDR3 length equals 15 residues. The V end lost 8 bases, the J end lost 0 bases, and 14 bases lay between the germline ends. DNA for the CDR3: TGTGCCAGCCAGGGGTACCCGCGCTCCTACAATGAGCAGTTCTTC. Protein sequence: CASQGYPRSYNEQFF.

V is TRBV5-5 and J is TRBJ2-7; D is ambiguous. CDR1 and CDR2 (germline): SGHKS, YYEKEE (reference sequence). The CDR3 has 13 amino acids. The V and J ends lost 3 bases and 4 bases respectively, with 11 bases between them. CDR3 coding DNA: TGTGCCAGCAGCTCGAACGGGTTTTACGAGCAGTACTTC. Translation: CASSSNGFYEQYF.

This clone turned up a few times. J is TRBJ2-2 and V is TRBV6-5; TRBD1 aligns across 10 bases. This CDR3 is 13 amino acids long. J gave up 5 bases and V 6 bases, and 0 bases lay outside the gene matches. Germline V gene sequence: CDR1 MNHEY, CDR2 SVGAGI. CDR3 in amino acids: CASRGQGTGELFF. In DNA form, the CDR3 reads TGTGCCAGCAGGGGACAGGGGACCGGGGAGCTGTTTTTT.

The gene calls are TRBV7-2 and TRBJ2-4, with 9 bases matching TRBD1. The V and J ends lost 4 bases and 2 bases, in that order; junction bases with no gene match: 9. The germline V gene encodes CDR1 SGHTA and CDR2 FQGNSA. CDR3 size: 17 residues. The CDR3 DNA is TGTGCCAGCAGCTCCGACGGACAGGGGTTCCCCAAAAACATTCAGTACTTC. Protein sequence: CASSSDGQGFPKNIQYF.

In its sample, this clone was seen a few times. The chain links TRBV11-1 to TRBJ2-1; TRBD2 agrees at 7 bases. In germline, CDR1 is SGHAT, CDR2 FQDESV (reference sequence). CDR3 length: 16 residues. The V segment lost 1 base and the J segment 2 bases; nucleotides outside the gene matches: 5. Here the CDR3 DNA reads TGTGCCAGCAGCTTAGGCGCGGGAGTCGCCTACAATGAGCAGTTCTTC. Its translation: CASSLGAGVAYNEQFF.

This clone has a handful of counts. The chain carries TRBV28 and TRBJ2-7, with 10 bases lining up with TRBD2. V was pared by 7 bases and J by 0 bases, with 6 bases of the junction left unmatched. Germline CDR1 and CDR2: MDHEN and SYDVKM. This CDR3 is built from 15 residues. The CDR3, as DNA: TGTGCCAGCACCACTTCTAGCGGGAGCTCCTACGAGCAGTACTTC. Its translation is CASTTSSGSSYEQYF.

The rearrangement joins TRBV7-9 to TRBJ2-1; 9 bases match TRBD1. The CDR3 runs to 18 residues. J was trimmed by 0 bases and V by 1 base; bases with no gene match: 7. CDR1 and CDR2 from the germline V gene are SEHNR and FQNEAQ (reference sequence). CDR3 sequence: CASSLDWGQGYSYNEQFF. CDR3 bases: TGTGCCAGCAGCTTAGATTGGGGACAGGGCTACTCCTACAATGAGCAGTTCTTC.

This clone has a handful of counts. V and J are TRBV6-5 and TRBJ1-2, with D possibly being TRBD1 (6 bases). The V gene's germline CDR1 is MNHEY and CDR2 SVGAGI. CDR3 length: 14 amino acids. V shed 6 bases and J shed 7 bases, with 18 bases lying between them. The DNA for the CDR3 is TGTGCCAGCAGCGGAGGGGGGGGAACGGGTGGCTACACCTTC. Its protein product is CASSGGGGTGGYTF.